Reported below is one T cell receptor (beta chain). The antigen is undetermined. This record belongs to a study of response to subunit inactivated influenza vaccine. TCRdb ran MiXCR on the RT-PCR reads and lists one entry per CDR3 protein. The sample consists of fewer than 250,000 distinct CDR3 sequences, approximately 15% of them appearing once. This CDR3 region has 15 residues. The germline V and J ends were trimmed by 0 bases and 3 bases, with 6 bases remaining between them. Germline values: CDR1 MNHEY, CDR2 SVGEGT. Study-level points and caveats: The study's authors posited that every seasonal influenza vaccination enlists few new T cells.

This sequence joins TRBV6-2 or TRBV6-3 and TRBJ2-6, with D maybe TRBD2 (5 bases). The source is a man in his fifties who received an inactivated influenza vaccine. The source was CD8+ T cells sorted from PBMCs, collected 5 days after vaccination. This CDR3 reads CASSYSGLGANVLTF. The CDR3 region has the DNA TGTGCCAGCAGTTACTCTGGACTTGGGGCCAACGTCCTGACTTTC.